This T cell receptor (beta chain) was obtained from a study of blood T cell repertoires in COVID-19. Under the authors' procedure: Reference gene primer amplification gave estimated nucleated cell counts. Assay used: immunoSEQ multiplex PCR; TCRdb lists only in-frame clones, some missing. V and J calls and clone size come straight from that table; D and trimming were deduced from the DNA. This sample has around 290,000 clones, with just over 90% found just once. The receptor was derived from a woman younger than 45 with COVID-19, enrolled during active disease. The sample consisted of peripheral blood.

The CDR3 sequence is CASSGRGQFGTTNEKLFF. CDR3 DNA sequence: TGTGCCAGCAGTGGCAGGGGGCAGTTCGGGACAACTAATGAAAAACTGTTTTTT. V gene TRBV6-1 combines with J gene TRBJ1-4; TRBD1 matches 8 bases. The length of the CDR3 is 18 residues. Germline V gene sequence: CDR1 MNHNS, CDR2 SASEGT. Trimming removed 4 bases from V and 0 bases from J; junction bases left unmatched: 10.